This T cell receptor (beta chain) is drawn from a study of T-cell reconstitution after alpha-beta-depleted transplantation in children. Trimming shortened V by 0 bases and J by 6 bases, and 11 bases separated the two germline ends. Germline V gives CDR1 DFQATT, CDR2 SNEGSKA (reference sequence). The CDR3 extends over 14 amino acids. As for this clonotype: Its antigen remains unidentified.

Preparing the TCRbeta library involved the use of unique molecular identifiers. MiXCR, run by TCRdb on the PCR reads, gives a single entry per CDR3 protein. Of roughly 570,000 distinct CDR3 sequences listed, 27% are singletons. Study conclusions and caveats: In patients about two months after transplant, alpha-beta T cells reportedly arose from several hundred expanded graft clones. Most T-cell counts and diversity one year after the transplant came from T cells that were newly produced.

This specimen consisted of PBMCs, obtained before TCRalphabeta/CD19-depleted stem cell transplant. The clonotype was recovered from a boy under two years old with Wiskott-Aldrich syndrome, due to receive a stem cell transplant. V and J are TRBV20-1 and TRBJ1-4; D ambiguous. CDR3 coding DNA: TGCAGTGCTAGAGATGTCCAGGCGGATGAAAAACTGTTTTTT. Translated, it gives CSARDVQADEKLFF.